This T cell receptor (beta chain) is drawn from a study of OX40 agonist ivuxolimab in advanced cancers. Whole-study context: Subjects had a mean age of about 65 years, with a range of roughly 20 to 80; just over 80% were male. Therapy given before enrollment (anti-PD-1, anti-PD-L1 or anti-CTLA-4) was allowed, and around 44% had some.

Germline trimming cut 0 bases from V and 6 bases from J; bases unmatched to any gene: 4. Per germline, CDR1 MNHEY and CDR2 SVGAGI. The CDR3 has 15 amino acids. Comment on this clone: Its antigen remains unknown.

Points from the study as a whole: Circulating CD4+ and CD8+ T cells showed clonal expansion by week 6 at 0.1 to 3.0 mg/kg.

Clones were read by immunoSEQ multiplex PCR, and TCRdb kept only the in-frame ones, dropping some. This repertoire shows fewer than 40,000 clones, about four fifths found once; its top ten account for approximately 20%. The clonotype was recovered from an adult with an advanced solid tumor such as melanoma, head and neck, liver or kidney cancer. Here the sequenced sample was CD4+ or CD8+ T cells sorted from blood, taken in a trial of the OX40 agonist ivuxolimab. The V call is TRBV6-5, the J call TRBJ2-7; 11 bases are shared with TRBD2. The CDR3 DNA reads TGTGCCAGCAGTTACTCGACTAGCGGGGCGGGCGAGCAGTACTTC. It encodes CASSYSTSGAGEQYF.